A single T cell receptor beta chain is shown here with its context. The entry originates in a study of technical replicates of blood from a few donors. Repertoires were generated with immunoSEQ multiplex PCR, while TCRdb's copy carries only in-frame clones and drops some. This table has tens of thousands of clones, about 95% appearing once. V dropped 0 bases and J dropped 0; count of bases not matched to a gene: 7. Germline V gives CDR1 MGHRA, CDR2 YSYEKL. CDR3 length: 17 amino acids. This sequence originates from a human donor in good health. Sequencing was done on a sample of T cells isolated from PBMCs. The chain couples TRBV4-1 to TRBJ1-1; the match to TRBD1 covers 7 bases. In DNA, the CDR3 is TGCGCCAGCAGCCAAGATCAGGGGGGAGGTATGAACACTGAAGCTTTCTTT. This gives the protein CASSQDQGGGMNTEAFF.